This T cell receptor beta chain was retrieved from a study of CD8 T cells in ankylosing spondylitis. TCRdb independently ran MiXCR on the 5' RACE reads; one entry per CDR3 protein. The sample consists of 250,000 to 400,000 distinct CDR3 sequences, around a tenth of them appearing once. V was shortened by 7 bases and J by 0 bases, with 10 bases between the two germline ends. The germline CDR1 and CDR2 sequences are SGHVS and FQNEAQ. The CDR3 consists of 13 residues. The chain has TRBV7-8 and TRBJ2-7; a weak D match, TRBD2 (6 bases). The receptor was isolated from a female donor with ankylosing spondylitis or in good health (not recorded which). The material sequenced was blood, either unsorted or a sorted T cell fraction (not recorded which). CDR3 loop: CASKDGSSYEQYF. The CDR3 nucleotides read TGTGCCAGCAAGGACGGGAGCTCCTACGAGCAGTACTTC.